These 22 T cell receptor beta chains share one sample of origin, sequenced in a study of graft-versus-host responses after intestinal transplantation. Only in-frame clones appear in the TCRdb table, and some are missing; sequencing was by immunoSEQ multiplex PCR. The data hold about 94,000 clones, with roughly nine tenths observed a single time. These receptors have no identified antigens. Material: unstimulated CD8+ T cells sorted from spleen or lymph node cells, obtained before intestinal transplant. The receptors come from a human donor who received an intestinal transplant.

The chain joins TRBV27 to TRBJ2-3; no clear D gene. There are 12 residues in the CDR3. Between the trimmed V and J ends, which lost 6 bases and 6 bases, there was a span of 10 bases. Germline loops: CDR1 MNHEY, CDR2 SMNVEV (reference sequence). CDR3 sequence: CASRTNWDTQYF. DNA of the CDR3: TGTGCCAGCAGGACAAATTGGGATACGCAGTATTTT.

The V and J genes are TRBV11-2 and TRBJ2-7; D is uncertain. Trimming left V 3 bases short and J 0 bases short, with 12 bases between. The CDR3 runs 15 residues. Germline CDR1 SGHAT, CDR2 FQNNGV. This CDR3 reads CASSFAGFSSYEQYF. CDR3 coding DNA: TGTGCCAGCAGCTTTGCAGGTTTCTCCTCCTACGAGCAGTACTTC.

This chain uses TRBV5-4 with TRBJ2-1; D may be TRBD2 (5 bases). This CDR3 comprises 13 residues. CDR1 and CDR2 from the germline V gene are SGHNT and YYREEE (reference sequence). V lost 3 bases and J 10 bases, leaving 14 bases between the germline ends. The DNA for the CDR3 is TGTGCCAGCAGCTCTGGACTGGTCGACGAGCAGTTCTTC. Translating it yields CASSSGLVDEQFF. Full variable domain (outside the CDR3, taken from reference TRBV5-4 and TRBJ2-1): ETGVTQSPTHLIKTRGQQVTLRCSSQSGHNTVSWYQQALGQGPQFIFQYYREEENGRGNFPPRFSGLQFPNYSSELNVNALELDDSALYLCASSSGLVDEQFFGPGTRLTVL.

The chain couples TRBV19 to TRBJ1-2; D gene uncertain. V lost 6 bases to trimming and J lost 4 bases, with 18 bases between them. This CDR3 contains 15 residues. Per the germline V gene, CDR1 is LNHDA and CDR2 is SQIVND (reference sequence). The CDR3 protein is CASRGIRDLTYGYTF. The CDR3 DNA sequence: TGTGCCAGTAGAGGAATCCGGGATCTTACCTATGGCTACACCTTC.

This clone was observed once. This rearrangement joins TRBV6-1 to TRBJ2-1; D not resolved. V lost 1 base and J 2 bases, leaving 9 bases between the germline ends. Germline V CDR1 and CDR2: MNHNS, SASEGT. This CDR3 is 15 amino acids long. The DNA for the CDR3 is TGTGCCAGCAGTGAAGATGATGTAGCCTACAATGAGCAGTTCTTC. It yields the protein CASSEDDVAYNEQFF.

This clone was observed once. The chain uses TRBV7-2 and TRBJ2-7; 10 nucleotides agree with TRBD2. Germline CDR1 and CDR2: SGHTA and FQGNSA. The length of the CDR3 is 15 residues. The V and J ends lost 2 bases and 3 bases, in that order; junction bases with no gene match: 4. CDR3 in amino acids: CASSLSAGGVYEQYF. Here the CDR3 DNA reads TGTGCCAGCAGCTTATCAGCGGGAGGGGTCTACGAGCAGTACTTC.

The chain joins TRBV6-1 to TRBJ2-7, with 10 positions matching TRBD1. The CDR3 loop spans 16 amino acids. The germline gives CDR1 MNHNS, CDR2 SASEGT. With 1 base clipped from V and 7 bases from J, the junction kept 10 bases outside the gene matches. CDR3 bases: TGTGCCAGCAGTGAAGAAGCCTCTGGGACAGGGGAGGAGCAGTACTTC. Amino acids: CASSEEASGTGEEQYF.

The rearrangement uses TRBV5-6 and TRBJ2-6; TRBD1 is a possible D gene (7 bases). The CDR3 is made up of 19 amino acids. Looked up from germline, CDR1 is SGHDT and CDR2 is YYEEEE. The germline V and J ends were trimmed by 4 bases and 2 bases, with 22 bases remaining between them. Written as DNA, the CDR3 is TGTGCCAGCAGCCTCAGGGGGGCTTATACCGTCACTGGGGCCAACGTCCTGACTTTC. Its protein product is CASSLRGAYTVTGANVLTF.

The CDR3 spells CASRGHVPDSYNEQFF. CDR3 DNA sequence: TGTGCCAGCAGGGGACACGTACCCGACTCCTACAATGAGCAGTTCTTC. The chain joins TRBV2 to TRBJ2-1; tentatively, D is TRBD1 (6 bases). Germline CDR1 reads SNHLY; CDR2 reads FYNNEI. CDR3 length: 16 residues. V lost 6 bases and J lost 0, with 15 bases in between.

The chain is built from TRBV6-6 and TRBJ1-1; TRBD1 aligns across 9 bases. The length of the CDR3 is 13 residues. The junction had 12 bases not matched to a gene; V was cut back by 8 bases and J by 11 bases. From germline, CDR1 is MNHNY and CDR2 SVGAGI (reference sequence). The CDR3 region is CASSGTGRGRAFF. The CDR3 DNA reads TGTGCCAGCTCCGGGACAGGGAGGGGAAGGGCTTTCTTT.

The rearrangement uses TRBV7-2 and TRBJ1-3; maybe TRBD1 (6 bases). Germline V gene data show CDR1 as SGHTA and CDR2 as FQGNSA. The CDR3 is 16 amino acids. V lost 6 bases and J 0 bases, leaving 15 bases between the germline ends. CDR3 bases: TGTGCCAGCAGTTCGTGGGACACCTACTCTGGAAACACCATATATTTT. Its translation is CASSSWDTYSGNTIYF.

CDR3 nucleotides: TGCGCCAGCAGCTTGGGTCTAGCGGGCCTCTACAATGAGCAGTTCTTC. It translates to CASSLGLAGLYNEQFF. This rearrangement joins TRBV5-1 to TRBJ2-1; 8 bases map to TRBD2. Losses at the gene ends were 0 bases for V and 3 bases for J; bases not matched to a gene: 5. Per germline, CDR1 SGHRS and CDR2 YFSETQ. The CDR3 contains 16 residues.

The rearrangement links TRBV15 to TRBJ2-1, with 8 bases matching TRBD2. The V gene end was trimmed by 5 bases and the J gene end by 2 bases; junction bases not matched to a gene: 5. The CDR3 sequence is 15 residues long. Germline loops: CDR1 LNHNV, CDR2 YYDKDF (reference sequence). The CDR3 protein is CATSGKRGPYNEQFF. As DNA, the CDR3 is TGTGCCACCAGCGGAAAGCGGGGGCCCTACAATGAGCAGTTCTTC.

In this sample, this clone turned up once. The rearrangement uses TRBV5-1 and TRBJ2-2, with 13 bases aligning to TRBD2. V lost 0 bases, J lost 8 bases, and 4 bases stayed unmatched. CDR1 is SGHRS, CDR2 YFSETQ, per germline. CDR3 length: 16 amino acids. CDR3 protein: CASSLGTSGSVGELFF. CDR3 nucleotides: TGCGCCAGCAGCTTGGGGACTAGCGGGAGCGTGGGGGAGCTGTTTTTT. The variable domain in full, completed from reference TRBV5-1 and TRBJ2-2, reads KAGVTQTPRYLIKTRGQQVTLSCSPISGHRSVSWYQQTPGQGLQFLFEYFSETQRNKGNFPGRFSGRQFSNSRSEMNVSTLELGDSALYLCASSLGTSGSVGELFFGEGSRLTVL.

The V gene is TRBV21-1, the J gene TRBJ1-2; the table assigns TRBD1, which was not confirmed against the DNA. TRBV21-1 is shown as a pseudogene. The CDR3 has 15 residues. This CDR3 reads CASSKKGRTGNGYTF. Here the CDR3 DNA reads TGTGCCAGCAGCAAAAAAGGTAGGACAGGGAATGGCTACACCTTC.

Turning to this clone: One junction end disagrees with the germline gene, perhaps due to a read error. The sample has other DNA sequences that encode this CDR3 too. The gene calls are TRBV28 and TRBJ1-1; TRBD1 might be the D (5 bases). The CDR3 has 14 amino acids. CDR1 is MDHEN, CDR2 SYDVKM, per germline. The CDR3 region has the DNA TGTGCCAGCAGTTACCCAGGGTTAGACACTGAAGCTTTTTTT. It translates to CASSYPGLDTEAFF. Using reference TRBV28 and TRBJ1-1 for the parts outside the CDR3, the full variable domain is DVKVTQSSRYLVKRTGEKVFLECVQDMDHENMFWYRQDPGLGLRLIYFSYDVKMKEKGDIPEGYSVSREKKERFSLILESASTNQTSMYLCASSYPGLDTEAFFGQGTRLTVV.

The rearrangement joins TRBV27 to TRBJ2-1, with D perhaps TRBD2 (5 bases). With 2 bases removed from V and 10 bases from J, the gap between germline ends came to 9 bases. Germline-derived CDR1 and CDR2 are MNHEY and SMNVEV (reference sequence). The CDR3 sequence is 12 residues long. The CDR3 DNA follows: TGTGCCAGCAGTTTAGCGGGTGGGGAGCAGTTCTTC. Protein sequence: CASSLAGGEQFF.

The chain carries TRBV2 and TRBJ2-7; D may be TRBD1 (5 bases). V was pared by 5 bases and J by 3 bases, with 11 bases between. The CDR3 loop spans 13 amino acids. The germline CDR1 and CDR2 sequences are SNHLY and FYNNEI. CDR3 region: CASSWTPNYEQYF. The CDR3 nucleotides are TGTGCCAGCAGTTGGACACCAAACTACGAGCAGTACTTC.

The CDR3 loop reads CASSQGGFFHEQYF. CDR3 nucleotides: TGTGCCAGCAGCCAAGGGGGCTTTTTCCACGAGCAGTACTTC. The rearrangement uses TRBV14 and TRBJ2-7; a possible D gene is TRBD1 (5 bases). This CDR3 is built from 14 residues. With 1 base removed from V and 5 bases from J, the gap between germline ends came to 12 bases. Germline V lookup: CDR1 SGHDN, CDR2 FVKESK.

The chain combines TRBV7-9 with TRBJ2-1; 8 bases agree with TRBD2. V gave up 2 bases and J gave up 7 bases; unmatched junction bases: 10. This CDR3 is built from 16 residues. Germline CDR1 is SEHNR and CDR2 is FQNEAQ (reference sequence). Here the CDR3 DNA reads TGTGCCAGCAGCTTATTCTCTCGGGAGGGCCGGAATGAGCAGTTCTTC. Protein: CASSLFSREGRNEQFF.

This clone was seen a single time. This chain's CDR3 is CASSDRSGDNRNTEAFF. The CDR3 DNA reads as TGTGCCAGCAGTGACCGAAGTGGGGACAACCGGAACACTGAAGCTTTCTTT. J is TRBJ1-1 and V is TRBV6-1; the D gene is possibly TRBD1 (6 bases). The CDR3 is made up of 17 amino acids. The V and J ends lost 3 bases and 1 base respectively, with 18 bases between them. The germline gives CDR1 MNHNS, CDR2 SASEGT.

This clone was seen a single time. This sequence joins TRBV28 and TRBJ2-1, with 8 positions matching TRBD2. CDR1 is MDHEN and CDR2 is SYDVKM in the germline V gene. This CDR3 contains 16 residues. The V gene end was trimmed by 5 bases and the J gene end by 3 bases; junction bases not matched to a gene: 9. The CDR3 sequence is CASSAIAGLFYNEQFF. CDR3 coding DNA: TGTGCCAGCAGTGCTATAGCGGGACTCTTCTACAATGAGCAGTTCTTC.